The 25 T cell receptor beta chains below were found in one sample sequenced in a study of blood T cell repertoires in COVID-19 (dated by TCRdb to the early 2020s). Library construction relied on the immunoSEQ multiplex PCR assay. In TCRdb, the immuneACCESS table is reduced to in-frame sequences with V and J assigned. These tables do not hold every clone; where another copy was compared, an unresolved V gene accounts for under half, and the others remain unexplained. Recorded for this sample are hundreds of thousands of clones; around 90% of them occurred a single time. About 12% of the sample is in the top ten clones. Material: peripheral blood. These receptors were obtained from a woman aged 18 to 35 who had recovered from COVID-19.

This chain joins TRBV4-2 and TRBJ1-2, with D maybe TRBD1 (5 bases). Germline V gene sequence: CDR1 LGHNA, CDR2 YNFKEQ. V was cut by 4 bases and J by 5 bases, with 14 bases left in between. CDR3 length: 14 residues. The CDR3 loop reads CASSPAVGEYGYTF. In DNA, the CDR3 is TGTGCCAGCAGCCCAGCAGTAGGGGAATATGGCTACACCTTC.

The V call is TRBV9, the J call TRBJ2-5; TRBD2 is a possible D gene (7 bases). Trimming took off 0 bases at V and 2 bases at J, with 17 bases between the two ends. Germline V gene sequence: CDR1 SGDLS, CDR2 YYNGEE. The CDR3 is 17 amino acids. CDR3 protein: CASSVVPGGGGQETQYF. CDR3 DNA: TGTGCCAGCAGCGTAGTCCCCGGGGGAGGGGGGCAAGAGACCCAGTACTTC.

The CDR3 reads CASSSQGGEKLFF. The CDR3 nucleotides read TGTGCCAGCAGTTCCCAGGGAGGGGAAAAACTGTTTTTT. The chain joins TRBV6-5 to TRBJ1-4, with D possibly TRBD1 on 5 matching bases. The CDR3 consists of 13 residues. Trimming shortened V by 4 bases and J by 8 bases, and 11 bases separated the two germline ends. CDR1 is MNHEY, CDR2 SVGAGI, per germline.

This sequence joins TRBV18 and TRBJ2-1; 8 bases line up with TRBD1. CDR3 length equals 15 residues. Germline V gene sequence: CDR1 KGHSH, CDR2 LQKENI. Trimming at V came to 3 bases and at J to 4 bases, leaving 5 bases not matched to a gene. The CDR3 nucleotides read TGTGCCAGCTCACCTGCGACAGGGGCGTACAATGAGCAGTTCTTC. Translation: CASSPATGAYNEQFF.

The V and J genes are TRBV28 and TRBJ1-6; 9 bases match TRBD1. The J segment lost 3 bases and the V segment lost 2 bases, leaving 14 bases of the junction unmatched. This CDR3 has 20 residues. Germline V gives CDR1 MDHEN, CDR2 SYDVKM. The CDR3 loop is CASSLLRGGPGQGYNSPLHF. The CDR3 region has the DNA TGTGCCAGCAGTTTACTCCGAGGAGGGCCGGGACAGGGCTATAATTCACCCCTCCACTTT.

The chain recombines TRBV4-1 with TRBJ2-5, with TRBD2 as a possible D gene (6 bases). The germline gives CDR1 MGHRA, CDR2 YSYEKL. This CDR3 is built from 13 residues. V was clipped by 1 base and J by 10 bases, with 13 bases between them. The CDR3 here is CASSQGAGRVQYF. The CDR3 DNA follows: TGCGCCAGCAGCCAAGGGGCGGGAAGGGTCCAGTACTTC.

This chain uses TRBV5-1 with TRBJ2-7, with 7 bases aligning to TRBD1. CDR3 length equals 15 residues. Germline CDR1 reads SGHRS; CDR2 reads YFSETQ. Germline trimming cut 3 bases from V and 3 bases from J; bases unmatched to any gene: 9. DNA of the CDR3: TGCGCCAGCAGCTCGGCTGGGACAGTAGGCTACGAGCAGTACTTC. This sequence encodes CASSSAGTVGYEQYF.

The CDR3 DNA sequence: TGTGCCAGCAGTAAGACAGCAGTGGGGGAGCAGTACTTC. Its translation is CASSKTAVGEQYF. The chain employs TRBV6-2 or TRBV6-3 and TRBJ2-7; D perhaps matches TRBD1 (5 bases). The length of the CDR3 is 13 residues. Trimming took 5 bases from V and 7 from J, leaving 15 bases between them. The germline CDR1 and CDR2 sequences are MNHEY and SVGEGT.

The chain carries TRBV7-3 and TRBJ1-6, with D unclear. The V and J ends lost 3 bases and 9 bases respectively, with 12 bases between them. This CDR3 contains 14 residues. Germline V CDR1 and CDR2: SGHTA, FQGTGA. The CDR3 sequence: CASSFLGEGSPLHF. The DNA for the CDR3 is TGTGCCAGCAGCTTTCTGGGTGAGGGTTCACCCCTCCACTTT.

The J gene is TRBJ1-2, the V gene TRBV15; no firm D call. This CDR3 comprises 15 residues. Per germline, CDR1 LNHNV and CDR2 YYDKDF (reference sequence). Trimming took 5 bases from V and 2 from J, leaving 15 bases between them. CDR3 loop: CATSFGDNRNYGYTF. CDR3 DNA sequence: TGTGCCACCAGCTTCGGCGACAACCGAAACTATGGCTACACCTTC.

This clone was observed once. V usage is TRBV28 and J usage is TRBJ1-1, with 7 bases matching TRBD1. With 6 bases clipped from V and 7 bases from J, the junction kept 5 bases outside the gene matches. CDR1 and CDR2 (germline): MDHEN, SYDVKM. The CDR3 runs 12 residues. This CDR3 reads CASRDNRGEAFF. The CDR3 DNA follows: TGTGCCAGCAGAGATAACAGGGGTGAAGCTTTCTTT.

The J gene is TRBJ2-1, the V gene TRBV7-2; 8 nucleotides line up with TRBD2. CDR3 length: 15 residues. The germline V gene has CDR1 SGHTA and CDR2 FQGNSA. J was trimmed by 0 bases and V by 5 bases; bases with no gene match: 3. CDR3 bases: TGTGCCAGCAGCAGGAGCGGGAGCTCCTACAATGAGCAGTTCTTC. The encoded protein is CASSRSGSSYNEQFF. Drawing the rest from reference TRBV7-2 and TRBJ2-1, the complete variable domain is GAGVSQSPSNKVTEKGKDVELRCDPISGHTALYWYRQSLGQGLEFLIYFQGNSAPDKSGLPSDRFSAERTGGSVSTLTIQRTQQEDSAVYLCASSRSGSSYNEQFFGPGTRLTVL.

J is TRBJ1-5 and V is TRBV4-1; 8 bases agree with TRBD1. The ends lost 0 bases at V and 2 bases at J; junction bases unmatched: 3. Germline CDR1 MGHRA, CDR2 YSYEKL. There are 16 residues in the CDR3. The DNA for the CDR3 is TGCGCCAGCAGCCAAGAATCAGGGGGCCGCAATCAGCCCCAGCATTTT. Its translation: CASSQESGGRNQPQHF.

The chain carries TRBV5-1 and TRBJ1-2; 7 bases match TRBD1. Per germline, CDR1 SGHRS and CDR2 YFSETQ. V was pared by 3 bases and J by 4 bases, with 15 bases of the junction left unmatched. CDR3 length: 17 residues. The CDR3 region has the DNA TGCGCCAGCAGCTCGGATGACAGGGTTCCGTACGTCTATGGCTACACCTTC. This translates into CASSSDDRVPYVYGYTF.

The rearrangement links TRBV7-9 to TRBJ1-5; unclear D gene. The CDR3 runs 16 residues. Germline V CDR1 and CDR2: SEHNR, FQNEAQ (reference sequence). The V end lost 0 bases, the J end lost 4 bases, and 13 bases lay between the germline ends. The CDR3 loop is CASSLAGGSVNQPQHF. CDR3 sequence (DNA): TGTGCCAGCAGCTTAGCCGGAGGGTCGGTGAATCAGCCCCAGCATTTT.

The chain joins TRBV19 to TRBJ1-3; D unresolved. CDR3 size: 13 residues. CDR1 and CDR2 (germline): LNHDA, SQIVND (reference sequence). The ends were cut back, 10 bases at V and 1 base at J, with 11 bases in the middle. The CDR3 region has the DNA TGTGCCACCGCCCAGGTATCTGGAAACACCATATATTTT. This translates into CATAQVSGNTIYF.

V and J are TRBV15 and TRBJ2-1; D is unclear. Germline lookup yields CDR1 LNHNV and CDR2 YYDKDF (reference sequence). The V and J ends lost 0 bases and 8 bases respectively, with 14 bases between them. CDR3 length equals 15 residues. CDR3 residues: CATSRDREPSHEQFF. The CDR3 DNA follows: TGTGCCACCAGCAGAGATCGTGAGCCCTCCCATGAGCAGTTCTTC.

The V and J genes are TRBV7-3 and TRBJ1-1, with D unclear. Per germline, CDR1 SGHTA and CDR2 FQGTGA. Trimming cost V 1 base and J 3 bases, with 9 bases left between them. The CDR3 runs to 14 residues. CDR3 sequence (DNA): TGTGCCAGCAGCTTAATGGGCCCTCACACTGAAGCTTTCTTT. This sequence encodes CASSLMGPHTEAFF.

To note about this clone: The sample carries other DNA sequences with the same CDR3. The chain's CDR3 is CSVGTAYEQYF. Here the CDR3 DNA reads TGCAGCGTTGGAACAGCCTACGAGCAGTACTTC. V usage is TRBV29-1 and J usage is TRBJ2-7, with unresolved D. Trimming took off 4 bases at V and 2 bases at J, with 6 bases between the two ends. The CDR3 extends over 11 amino acids. Germline assignment: CDR1 SQVTM and CDR2 ANQGSEA.

The chain is built from TRBV27 and TRBJ1-2, with 7 bases fitting TRBD1. The CDR3 is made up of 14 amino acids. The ends lost 2 bases at V and 2 bases at J; junction bases unmatched: 2. Per the germline V gene, CDR1 is MNHEY and CDR2 is SMNVEV (reference sequence). The chain's CDR3 is CASSLTGVNYGYTF. CDR3 bases: TGTGCCAGCAGTTTAACAGGGGTAAACTATGGCTACACCTTC.

This clone was detected only once. The chain is built from TRBV5-1 and TRBJ2-3; D not certain. Between the trimmed V and J ends, which lost 0 bases and 1 base, there was a span of 27 bases. Germline lookup yields CDR1 SGHRS and CDR2 YFSETQ. The CDR3 consists of 21 residues. CDR3 residues: CASSLGFFGETGSDRTDTQYF. The DNA of the CDR3 is TGCGCCAGCAGCTTGGGTTTCTTTGGAGAGACCGGCTCAGACCGCACAGATACGCAGTATTTT.

This chain uses TRBV9 with TRBJ2-1, with 8 bases matching TRBD2. The CDR3 has 15 amino acids. J was trimmed by 0 bases and V by 5 bases; bases with no gene match: 4. CDR1 is SGDLS, CDR2 YYNGEE, per germline. The CDR3 loop is CASSKSGSSYNEQFF. CDR3 nucleotides: TGTGCCAGCAGTAAGAGCGGGAGCTCCTACAATGAGCAGTTCTTC.

The rearrangement uses TRBV6-2 or TRBV6-3 and TRBJ1-1; a weak D match, TRBD1 (5 bases). The length of the CDR3 is 14 residues. V lost 4 bases and J 2 bases, leaving 11 bases between the germline ends. Germline-derived CDR1 and CDR2 are MNHEY and SVGEGT. DNA for the CDR3: TGTGCCAGCAGTTTCGGGGGATCCAACACTGAAGCTTTCTTT. It encodes CASSFGGSNTEAFF.

Here the CDR3 DNA reads TGTGCCAGCAGTCCTCCAGTTACAGACAATGAGCAGTTCTTC. Encoded protein: CASSPPVTDNEQFF. The chain recombines TRBV3-1 (or the pseudogene TRBV3-2) with TRBJ2-1; D unclear. The V gene's germline CDR1 is LGHDT and CDR2 YNNKEL (reference sequence). Trimming left V 6 bases short and J 5 bases short, with 14 bases between. This CDR3 region has 14 residues.

The chain has TRBV19 and TRBJ1-2, with 8 bases fitting TRBD1. Trimming took 4 bases from V and 4 from J; bases not matched to a gene: 2. CDR1 and CDR2 (germline): LNHDA, SQIVND (reference sequence). The CDR3 totals 13 residues. DNA for the CDR3: TGTGCCAGTAGTACAGGGACAGGCTATGGCTACACCTTC. Amino acid sequence: CASSTGTGYGYTF.